The clone carrying this T cell receptor beta chain was observed a single time. The antigen remains undetermined. This CDR3 spans 17 amino acids. From germline, CDR1 is KGHSH and CDR2 LQKENI. Between the trimmed V and J ends, which lost 1 base and 0 bases, there was a span of 15 bases. This entry comes from a study of T-cell reconstitution after alpha-beta-depleted transplantation in children. Overall study results and limits: Hyperexpanded clones declined; after one year, newly produced T cells mostly supplied diversity. At around two months after transplant, the alpha-beta T cells were reportedly derived from several hundred expanded clones that came from non-depleted graft cells.

Unique molecular identifiers were used in preparing the TCRbeta library. One entry per CDR3 protein results from TCRdb running MiXCR on the PCR reads. The profile shows 250,000 to 300,000 distinct CDR3 sequences, roughly 7.8% of them singletons. The specimen comprised peripheral blood, sampled 360 days after TCRalphabeta/CD19-depleted stem cell transplant. This clonotype originated in a female patient between 2 and 15 years old who had a stem cell transplant for Fanconi anemia, so the T cells may come from the graft donor. This rearrangement joins TRBV18 to TRBJ1-1, with D tentatively TRBD1 (5 bases). The DNA for the CDR3 is TGTGCCAGCTCACCACTCCCGCCCAGGGCCCTGAACACTGAAGCTTTCTTT. This encodes CASSPLPPRALNTEAFF.